Listed below are T cell receptor beta chains from one sample, sequenced in a study of identifying expanded T cells in peripheral blood. TCRdb keeps only in-frame clones here, not all; method: immunoSEQ multiplex PCR. Of some 54,000 clones detected, roughly 82% appear once; the ten largest clones hold 13% to 15%. Sequences were obtained from blood. These receptors came from a person aged 18 to 75 in good health. Both conserved end residues are part of each CDR3. The D gene is left open where the match is weak. Size tells how often a clone was seen (once, few, many) or the class of an expanded clone, and some rows leave it out.

j_gene	v_gene	d_gene	abundance	CDR3aa	CDR3nt
TRBJ1-2	TRBV4-3	TRBD1	once	CASSQTGSYGYTF	TGCGCCAGCAGCCAGACAGGGTCCTATGGCTACACCTTC
TRBJ2-2	TRBV7-6	-	-	CASSLTGNTGELFF	TGTGCCAGCAGCCTGACAGGGAACACCGGGGAGCTGTTTTTT
TRBJ2-7	TRBV5-1	TRBD2	-	CASSLGGTSSYEQYF	TGCGCCAGCAGCTTGGGAGGGACTAGCTCCTACGAGCAGTACTTC
TRBJ2-1	TRBV19	-	-	CASKPDRSSYNEQFF	TGTGCCAGTAAACCTGACAGGTCCTCCTACAATGAGCAGTTCTTC
TRBJ2-5	TRBV15	-	-	CATSRDPGNQETQYF	TGTGCCACCAGCAGAGATCCGGGCAACCAAGAGACCCAGTACTTC
TRBJ1-1	TRBV7-9	-	-	CASSFEGGTEAFF	TGTGCCAGCAGCTTCGAAGGGGGCACTGAAGCTTTCTTT
TRBJ2-3	TRBV9	TRBD2	-	CASSVVPGLAGDTQYF	TGTGCCAGCAGCGTGGTGCCGGGACTAGCAGGAGATACGCAGTATTTT
TRBJ2-7	TRBV23-1	TRBD2	-	CASSRVCTETSGTPRSYEQYF	TGCGCCAGCAGTCGGGTATGCACGGAGACTAGCGGGACACCCCGGTCCTACGAGCAGTACTTC
TRBJ2-4	TRBV11-3	-	-	CASSRNTLSKNIQYF	TGTGCCAGCAGCCGGAACACGCTATCCAAAAACATTCAGTACTTC
TRBJ1-2	TRBV10-3	-	-	CAITETNYGYTF	TGTGCCATCACAGAAACTAACTATGGCTACACCTTC
TRBJ2-7	TRBV5-4	-	-	CASSFRKGGYEQYF	TGTGCCAGCAGCTTCAGAAAGGGGGGATACGAGCAGTACTTC
TRBJ1-2	TRBV5-1	-	-	CASSLDQKRGYTF	TGCGCCAGCAGCTTGGACCAAAAGAGGGGCTACACCTTC
TRBJ1-2	TRBV18	-	once	CASSPNKGNYGYTF	TGTGCCAGCTCACCAAACAAGGGGAACTATGGCTACACCTTC
TRBJ1-5	TRBV19	-	-	CASSTQGRNQPQHF	TGTGCCAGTAGTACCCAGGGGCGGAATCAGCCCCAGCATTTT
TRBJ1-1	TRBV7-9	-	-	CASSPGSPTEAFF	TGTGCCAGCAGCCCGGGCTCCCCAACTGAAGCTTTCTTT
TRBJ1-5	TRBV7-8	-	-	CASSLEGGVLNQPQHF	TGTGCCAGCAGCCTAGAAGGTGGAGTGCTCAATCAGCCCCAGCATTTT
TRBJ2-3	TRBV5-4	-	once	CASSFTRTDTQYF	TGTGCCAGCAGCTTTACCCGCACAGATACGCAGTATTTT
TRBJ2-3	TRBV19	TRBD2	-	CASSDGGVGTDTQYF	TGTGCCAGTAGCGACGGGGGGGTTGGTACAGATACGCAGTATTTT
TRBJ1-1	TRBV6-5	TRBD1	-	CASSYGLDRGTEAFF	TGTGCCAGCAGTTACGGCCTTGACAGGGGAACTGAAGCTTTCTTT
TRBJ2-7	TRBV6-1	-	-	CASSDISGIGKEQYF	TGTGCCAGCAGTGATATCTCTGGGATCGGGAAAGAGCAGTACTTC
TRBJ1-2	TRBV7-3	TRBD1	-	CASSSGQGRVGYTF	TGTGCCAGCAGCTCCGGACAGGGGCGGGTTGGCTACACCTTC
TRBJ2-5	TRBV7-9	-	-	CASSWGGSQETQYF	TGTGCCAGCAGCTGGGGGGGCAGCCAAGAGACCCAGTACTTC
TRBJ2-3	TRBV27	TRBD2	-	CASSWRGGSTDTQYF	TGTGCCAGCAGTTGGCGGGGGGGCAGCACAGATACGCAGTATTTT
TRBJ2-3	TRBV13	TRBD1	-	CASSSRGRLTDTQYF	TGTGCCAGCAGCTCGAGGGGGCGTCTCACAGATACGCAGTATTTT
TRBJ1-6	TRBV5-1	-	-	CASSTQPGSPLHF	TGCGCCAGCAGTACCCAACCGGGTTCACCCCTCCACTTT
TRBJ2-6	TRBV13	TRBD1	-	CASSLKGAGAFSGANVLTF	TGTGCCAGCAGCTTAAAGGGGGCAGGGGCCTTCTCTGGGGCCAACGTCCTGACTTTC
TRBJ2-3	TRBV6-5	-	-	CASIAGAASTDTQYF	TGTGCCAGCATCGCGGGGGCGGCTAGCACAGATACGCAGTATTTT
TRBJ2-6	TRBV19	-	-	CATATSGVGANVLTF	TGTGCCACCGCCACGTCAGGGGTCGGGGCCAACGTCCTGACTTTC